The 24 T cell receptor beta chains below come from one sample, sequenced in a study of OX40 agonist ivuxolimab in advanced cancers. The method was the immunoSEQ multiplex PCR assay. The table comes from immuneACCESS by way of TCRdb, which keeps in-frame sequences with V and J called. Part of the clones is missing from these tables; in studies checked, under half for an unresolved V gene and the rest for unknown reasons. The sample table holds roughly 41,000 clones, of which 89% were seen once. Approximately 12% of the sample comes from the top ten. The input for sequencing was CD4+ or CD8+ T cells sorted from blood, taken in a trial of the OX40 agonist ivuxolimab. These receptors came from an adult with an advanced solid tumor such as melanoma, head and neck, liver or kidney cancer.

The CDR3 nucleotides are TGTGCCAGCAGCCGAGAAAGGGACAGGGCTAACTATGGCTACACCTTC. Residues: CASSRERDRANYGYTF. The chain couples TRBV5-8 to TRBJ1-2; 9 bases agree with TRBD1. Trimming at V came to 4 bases and at J to 0 bases, leaving 7 bases not matched to a gene. The CDR3 loop spans 16 amino acids. CDR1 SGHTS and CDR2 YDEGEE come from the germline V gene.

CDR3 region: CSGWGVYEQYF. In DNA, the CDR3 is TGCAGTGGATGGGGCGTCTACGAGCAGTACTTC. The chain combines TRBV20-1 with TRBJ2-7, with a possible D match to TRBD1 (5 bases). Germline V lookup: CDR1 DFQATT, CDR2 SNEGSKA (reference sequence). This CDR3 has 11 amino acids. Trimming removed 7 bases at V and 3 bases at J, with 10 bases between.

V is TRBV4-1 and J is TRBJ1-5, with a possible D match to TRBD1 (6 bases). CDR1 and CDR2 (germline): MGHRA, YSYEKL. Trimming stripped 6 bases from V and 2 bases from J, with 14 bases between. The CDR3 spans 15 residues. The chain's CDR3 is CASSTQGEGNQPQHF. CDR3 nucleotides: TGCGCCAGCAGTACACAGGGAGAGGGCAATCAGCCCCAGCATTTT.

The rearrangement joins TRBV13 to TRBJ2-3; 14 bases fit TRBD2. Germline CDR1 reads PRHDT; CDR2 reads FYEKMQ (reference sequence). V lost 4 bases, J lost 3 bases, and 9 bases stayed unmatched. This CDR3 has 18 residues. The CDR3 protein is CASSSPGTSGRITDTQYF. CDR3 bases: TGTGCCAGCAGCTCCCCCGGGACTAGCGGGAGAATAACAGATACGCAGTATTTT.

The chain combines TRBV9 with TRBJ2-2, with TRBD2 identical over 16 bases. V lost 3 bases and J lost 4; bases outside the gene matches: 9. The CDR3 length is 19 residues. Germline V CDR1 and CDR2: SGDLS, YYNGEE. The DNA of the CDR3 is TGTGCCAGCAGCGCTTTCGGGACTAGCGGGGGGGTAGTCACCGGGGAGCTGTTTTTT. This encodes CASSAFGTSGGVVTGELFF.

The V and J genes are TRBV29-1 and TRBJ2-7, with TRBD1 as a possible D gene (5 bases). Germline V lookup: CDR1 SQVTM, CDR2 ANQGSEA. Trimming pared 3 bases from V and 3 bases from J, leaving 6 bases between. The CDR3 extends over 11 amino acids. CDR3 sequence reads: CSVEDNYEQYF. The CDR3 DNA sequence: TGCAGCGTTGAGGACAACTACGAGCAGTACTTC.

The CDR3 spells CASSLGQGQGAEYEQYF. The CDR3 region has the DNA TGTGCCAGCAGTTTAGGTCAGGGACAGGGGGCTGAGTACGAGCAGTACTTC. This chain connects TRBV28 to TRBJ2-7; 12 positions agree with TRBD1. Unmatched junction bases numbered 9, after V lost 2 bases and J lost 4 bases. Per germline, CDR1 MDHEN and CDR2 SYDVKM. The CDR3 is 17 amino acids.

The V and J genes are TRBV7-6 and TRBJ1-4, with 9 bases fitting TRBD1. With V trimmed by 5 bases and J by 6 bases, 4 bases remained unmatched. The germline V gene has CDR1 SGHVS and CDR2 FNYEAQ. The CDR3 is 14 residues long. The CDR3 here is CASSRTGEDEKLFF. CDR3 in DNA: TGTGCCAGCAGCCGGACAGGGGAGGATGAAAAACTGTTTTTT.

This chain joins TRBV9 and TRBJ1-4, with 9 bases matching TRBD1. The CDR3 contains 15 residues. From germline, CDR1 is SGDLS and CDR2 YYNGEE. Unmatched junction bases numbered 5, after V lost 3 bases and J lost 5 bases. DNA for the CDR3: TGTGCCAGCAGCGGTACAGGGGGCGCGAATGAAAAACTGTTTTTT. Translating gives CASSGTGGANEKLFF.

The CDR3 sequence: CASRSSGRKGAYTGELFF. CDR3 sequence (DNA): TGTGCCAGCAGAAGTAGCGGGAGAAAGGGGGCCTACACCGGGGAGCTGTTTTTT. The chain employs TRBV28 and TRBJ2-2; 9 bases line up with TRBD2. There are 18 residues in the CDR3. Germline V gene data show CDR1 as MDHEN and CDR2 as SYDVKM. V lost 6 bases to trimming and J lost 3 bases; unmatched junction nucleotides: 14.

The rearrangement uses TRBV11-2 and TRBJ1-4; D is possibly TRBD1 (5 bases). Looked up from germline, CDR1 is SGHAT and CDR2 is FQNNGV. V was shortened by 4 bases and J by 0 bases, with 12 bases between the two germline ends. This CDR3 region has 16 residues. In nucleotides, the CDR3 is TGTGCCAGCAGCTCACACGAGGGGACAACTAATGAAAAACTGTTTTTT. It codes for CASSSHEGTTNEKLFF.

In this sample, this clone turned up a few times. CDR3 DNA sequence: TGTGCCAGCTCACTACCGACAGGCGAGCAGTACTTC. As protein: CASSLPTGEQYF. The chain couples TRBV18 to TRBJ2-7; a possible D gene is TRBD1 (6 bases). This CDR3 spans 12 amino acids. The germline gives CDR1 KGHSH, CDR2 LQKENI. Deletions cut 4 bases from V and 6 bases from J, with 10 bases between.

CDR3 region: CASSPSTIAASYEQYF. The CDR3 DNA follows: TGCGCCAGCAGCCCGTCCACCATAGCGGCATCCTACGAGCAGTACTTC. The chain recombines TRBV4-1 with TRBJ2-7, with TRBD2 as a possible D gene (6 bases). The CDR3 has 16 amino acids. Germline CDR1 and CDR2: MGHRA and YSYEKL. Trimming left V 4 bases short and J 1 base short, with 17 bases between.

This clone was seen only a few times. The rearrangement joins TRBV29-1 to TRBJ2-7, with D uncertain. Germline loops: CDR1 SQVTM, CDR2 ANQGSEA. The CDR3 covers 11 residues. The CDR3 sequence: CSIGGSYEQYF. CDR3 sequence (DNA): TGCTCCATAGGTGGGTCCTACGAGCAGTACTTC.

The chain carries TRBV7-9 and TRBJ1-1; D ambiguous. The CDR3 is 14 amino acids. With 5 bases removed from V and 0 bases from J, the gap between germline ends came to 10 bases. The V gene's germline CDR1 is SEHNR and CDR2 FQNEAQ (reference sequence). Here the CDR3 reads CASSQAGVNTEAFF. For the CDR3, the DNA is TGTGCCAGCAGCCAGGCTGGGGTGAACACTGAAGCTTTCTTT.

The rearrangement links TRBV21-1 to TRBJ2-7; no DNA check was done on the table's D call, TRBD1. TRBV21-1 counts as a pseudogene. This CDR3 is 13 amino acids long. The CDR3 sequence is CATSGQGAHEQYF. Here the CDR3 DNA reads TGTGCCACCTCGGGACAGGGCGCCCACGAGCAGTACTTC.

J is TRBJ2-3 and V is TRBV28; D is perhaps TRBD1 or TRBD2 (6 bases each). This CDR3 is built from 17 residues. Germline CDR1 and CDR2: MDHEN and SYDVKM. V was clipped by 5 bases and J by 1 base, with 19 bases between them. DNA for the CDR3: TGTGCCAGCAGTGGACGCCCCGGGGGCGCGGGCACAGATACGCAGTATTTT. It yields the protein CASSGRPGGAGTDTQYF.

V is TRBV27 and J is TRBJ1-5, with TRBD1 as a possible D gene (5 bases). The germline V gene encodes CDR1 MNHEY and CDR2 SMNVEV (reference sequence). This CDR3 has 13 amino acids. V was pared by 9 bases and J by 8 bases, with 17 bases between. The CDR3 loop reads CASCVSRGEPQHF. The CDR3 coding sequence is TGTGCCAGTTGTGTGAGTCGAGGGGAGCCCCAGCATTTT.

The chain combines TRBV19 with TRBJ1-2; D call uncertain. This CDR3 is 13 amino acids long. Per germline, CDR1 LNHDA and CDR2 SQIVND (reference sequence). V gave up 1 base and J gave up 3 bases, with 6 bases separating them. The CDR3 protein is CASSIGADYGYTF. For the CDR3, the DNA is TGTGCCAGTAGTATAGGGGCAGACTATGGCTACACCTTC.

CDR3 nucleotides: TGTGCCAGTTGCATAACCGGACTAGCGGGGGTTGGGGACATTCAGTACTTC. Residues: CASCITGLAGVGDIQYF. The V gene is TRBV28, the J gene TRBJ2-4, with 13 bases that match TRBD2. V shed 9 bases, J shed 8 bases, and the junction held 16 bases outside the gene matches. CDR1 and CDR2 (germline): MDHEN, SYDVKM. The CDR3 consists of 17 residues.

The rearrangement joins TRBV28 to TRBJ1-2; TRBD1 agrees at 7 bases. CDR3 length: 17 amino acids. J lost 0 bases, V lost 1 base, and 8 bases had no gene match. In germline, CDR1 is MDHEN, CDR2 SYDVKM. CDR3 bases: TGTGCCAGCAGTTTATTGATACGGGACAGTACTAACTATGGCTACACCTTC. Translated: CASSLLIRDSTNYGYTF.

As DNA, the CDR3 is TGTGCCAGCAGCCCCCAGGTGGGCTTTGAAGCTTTCTTT. Its translation: CASSPQVGFEAFF. V usage is TRBV7-3 and J usage is TRBJ1-1, with D unclear. There are 13 residues in the CDR3. Looked up from germline, CDR1 is SGHTA and CDR2 is FQGTGA. The V gene lost 5 bases and the J gene lost 7 bases, with 14 bases spanning the gap.

This rearrangement joins TRBV19 to TRBJ2-1; D gene unclear. The V end lost 2 bases, the J end lost 6 bases, and 8 bases lay between the germline ends. Germline-derived CDR1 and CDR2 are LNHDA and SQIVND (reference sequence). The CDR3 is 13 residues long. The CDR3 DNA is TGTGCCAGTAGTATATCCTCGGGCAATGAGCAGTTCTTC. This gives the protein CASSISSGNEQFF.

This clone was detected once. The V gene is TRBV19, the J gene TRBJ2-1; TRBD2 aligns across 10 bases. Unmatched junction bases numbered 7, after V lost 0 bases and J lost 8 bases. Per the germline V gene, CDR1 is LNHDA and CDR2 is SQIVND (reference sequence). The CDR3 has 16 residues. CDR3 nucleotide sequence: TGTGCCAGTAGTATAGAGCCTAGCGGGAGCAGGGATGAGCAGTTCTTC. The encoded protein is CASSIEPSGSRDEQFF.